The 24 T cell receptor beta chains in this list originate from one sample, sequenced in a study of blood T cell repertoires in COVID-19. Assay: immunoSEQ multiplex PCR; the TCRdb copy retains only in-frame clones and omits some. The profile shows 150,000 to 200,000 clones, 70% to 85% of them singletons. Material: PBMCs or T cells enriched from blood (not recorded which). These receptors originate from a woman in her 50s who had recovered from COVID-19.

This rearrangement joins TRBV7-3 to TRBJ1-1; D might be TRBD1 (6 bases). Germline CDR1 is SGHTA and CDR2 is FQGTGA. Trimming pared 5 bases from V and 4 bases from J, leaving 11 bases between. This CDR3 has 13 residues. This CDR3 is CASSNRVGTEAFF. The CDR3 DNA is TGTGCCAGCAGCAACAGGGTGGGCACTGAAGCTTTCTTT.

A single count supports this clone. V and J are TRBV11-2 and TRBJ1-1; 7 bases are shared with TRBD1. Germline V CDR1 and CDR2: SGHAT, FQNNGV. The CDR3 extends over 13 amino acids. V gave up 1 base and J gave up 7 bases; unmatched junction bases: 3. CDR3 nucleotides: TGTGCCAGCAGCTTAGTACAGGGGTTTGAAGCTTTCTTT. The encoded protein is CASSLVQGFEAFF.

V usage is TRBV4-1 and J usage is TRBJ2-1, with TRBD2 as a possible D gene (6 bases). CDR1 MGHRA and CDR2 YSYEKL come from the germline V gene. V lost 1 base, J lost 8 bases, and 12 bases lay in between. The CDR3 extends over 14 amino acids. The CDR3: CASSQGLAIHEQFF. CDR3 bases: TGCGCCAGCAGCCAAGGCCTAGCGATCCATGAGCAGTTCTTC.

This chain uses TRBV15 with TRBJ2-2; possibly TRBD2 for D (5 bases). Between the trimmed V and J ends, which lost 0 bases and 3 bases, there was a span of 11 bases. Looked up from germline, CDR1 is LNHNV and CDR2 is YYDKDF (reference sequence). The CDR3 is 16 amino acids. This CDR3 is CATSRDSWEYTGELFF. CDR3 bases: TGTGCCACCAGCAGAGATTCATGGGAGTACACCGGGGAGCTGTTTTTT.

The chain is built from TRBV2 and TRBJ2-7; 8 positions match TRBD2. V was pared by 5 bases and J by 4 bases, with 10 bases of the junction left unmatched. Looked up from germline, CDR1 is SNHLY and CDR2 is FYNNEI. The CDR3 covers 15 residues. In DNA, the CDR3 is TGTGCCAGCAGTCGGGAGGCGGGAGGTTTGTACGAGCAGTACTTC. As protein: CASSREAGGLYEQYF. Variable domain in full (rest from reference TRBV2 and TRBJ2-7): EPEVTQTPSHQVTQMGQEVILRCVPISNHLYFYWYRQILGQKVEFLVSFYNNEISEKSEIFDDQFSVERPDGSNFTLKIRSTKLEDSAMYFCASSREAGGLYEQYFGPGTRLTVT.

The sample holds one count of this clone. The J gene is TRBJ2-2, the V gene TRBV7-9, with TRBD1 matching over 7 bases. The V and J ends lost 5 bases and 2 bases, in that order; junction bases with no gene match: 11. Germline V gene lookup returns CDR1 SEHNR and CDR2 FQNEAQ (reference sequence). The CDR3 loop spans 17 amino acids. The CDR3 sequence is CASSARRTGANTGELFF. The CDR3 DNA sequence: TGTGCCAGCAGCGCGCGTCGGACAGGAGCAAACACCGGGGAGCTGTTTTTT. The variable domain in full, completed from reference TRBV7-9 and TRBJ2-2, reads DTGVSQNPRHKITKRGQNVTFRCDPISEHNRLYWYRQTLGQGPEFLTYFQNEAQLEKSRLLSDRFSAERPKGSFSTLEIQRTEQGDSAMYLCASSARRTGANTGELFFGEGSRLTVL.

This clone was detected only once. CDR3: CASRPWGDRGPEAFF. The CDR3, as DNA: TGTGCCAGCAGACCCTGGGGCGACAGGGGTCCTGAAGCTTTCTTT. The gene calls are TRBV28 and TRBJ1-1; 8 bases are shared with TRBD1. This CDR3 has 15 amino acids. V was pared by 6 bases and J by 6 bases, with 12 bases of the junction left unmatched. Germline assignment: CDR1 MDHEN and CDR2 SYDVKM. The full variable domain, with the rest looked up from reference TRBV28 and TRBJ1-1, is DVKVTQSSRYLVKRTGEKVFLECVQDMDHENMFWYRQDPGLGLRLIYFSYDVKMKEKGDIPEGYSVSREKKERFSLILESASTNQTSMYLCASRPWGDRGPEAFFGQGTRLTVV.

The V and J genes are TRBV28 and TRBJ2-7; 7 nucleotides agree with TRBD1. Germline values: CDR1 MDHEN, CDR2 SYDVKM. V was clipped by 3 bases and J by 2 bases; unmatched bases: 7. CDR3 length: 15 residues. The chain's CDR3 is CASSFGQGVPYEQYF. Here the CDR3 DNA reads TGTGCCAGCAGTTTCGGGCAGGGGGTTCCCTACGAGCAGTACTTC. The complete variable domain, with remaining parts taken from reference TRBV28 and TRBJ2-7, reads DVKVTQSSRYLVKRTGEKVFLECVQDMDHENMFWYRQDPGLGLRLIYFSYDVKMKEKGDIPEGYSVSREKKERFSLILESASTNQTSMYLCASSFGQGVPYEQYFGPGTRLTVT.

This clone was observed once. This CDR3 reads CASSEDFGGGYEQYF. In nucleotides, the CDR3 is TGTGCCAGCAGTGAAGACTTCGGCGGGGGCTACGAGCAGTACTTC. The rearrangement links TRBV2 to TRBJ2-7; 7 nucleotides line up with TRBD2. The CDR3 contains 15 residues. The J segment lost 3 bases and the V segment lost 1 base, leaving 6 bases of the junction unmatched. The germline V gene encodes CDR1 SNHLY and CDR2 FYNNEI.

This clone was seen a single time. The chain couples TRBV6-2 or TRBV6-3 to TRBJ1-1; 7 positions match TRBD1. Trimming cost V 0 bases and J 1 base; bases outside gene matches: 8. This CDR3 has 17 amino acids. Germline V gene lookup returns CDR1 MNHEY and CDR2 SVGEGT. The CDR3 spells CASSYSARGLSNTEAFF. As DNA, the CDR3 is TGTGCCAGCAGTTACTCAGCCAGGGGGTTATCGAACACTGAAGCTTTCTTT.

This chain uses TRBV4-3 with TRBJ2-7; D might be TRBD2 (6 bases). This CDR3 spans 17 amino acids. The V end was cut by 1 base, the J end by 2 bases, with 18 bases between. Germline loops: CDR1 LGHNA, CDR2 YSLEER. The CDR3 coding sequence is TGCGCCAGCAGCCAAGGGATAACCGGGACTGTACCCTACGAGCAGTACTTC. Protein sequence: CASSQGITGTVPYEQYF.

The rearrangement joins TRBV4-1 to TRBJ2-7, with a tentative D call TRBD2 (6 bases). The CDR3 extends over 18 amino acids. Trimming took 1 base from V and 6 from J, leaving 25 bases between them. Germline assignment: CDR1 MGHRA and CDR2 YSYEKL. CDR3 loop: CASSQVSGGGSPRGEQYF. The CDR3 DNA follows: TGCGCCAGCAGCCAAGTTTCTGGGGGAGGATCGCCTCGGGGCGAGCAGTACTTC.

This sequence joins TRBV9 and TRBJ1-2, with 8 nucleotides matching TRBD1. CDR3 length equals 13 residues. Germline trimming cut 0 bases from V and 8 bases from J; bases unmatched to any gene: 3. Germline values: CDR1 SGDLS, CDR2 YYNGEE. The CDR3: CASSVETGEGYTF. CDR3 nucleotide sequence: TGTGCCAGCAGCGTAGAGACAGGGGAAGGCTACACCTTC.

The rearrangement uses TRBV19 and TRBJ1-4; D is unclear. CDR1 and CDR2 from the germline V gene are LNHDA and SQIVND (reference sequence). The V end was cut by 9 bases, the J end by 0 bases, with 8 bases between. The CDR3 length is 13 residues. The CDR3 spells CARVAPTNEKLFF. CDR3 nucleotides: TGTGCCAGGGTTGCGCCAACTAATGAAAAACTGTTTTTT.

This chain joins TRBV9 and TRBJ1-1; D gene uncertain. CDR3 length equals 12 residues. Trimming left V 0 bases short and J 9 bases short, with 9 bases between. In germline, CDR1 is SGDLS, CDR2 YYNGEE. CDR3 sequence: CASSVVGRKAFF. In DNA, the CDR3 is TGTGCCAGCAGCGTAGTGGGCAGAAAAGCTTTCTTT.

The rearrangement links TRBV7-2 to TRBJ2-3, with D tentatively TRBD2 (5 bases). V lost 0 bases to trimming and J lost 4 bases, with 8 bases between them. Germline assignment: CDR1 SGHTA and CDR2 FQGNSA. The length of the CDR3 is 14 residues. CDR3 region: CASSLAGASDTQYF. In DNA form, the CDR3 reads TGTGCCAGCAGCTTAGCGGGAGCCTCAGATACGCAGTATTTT.

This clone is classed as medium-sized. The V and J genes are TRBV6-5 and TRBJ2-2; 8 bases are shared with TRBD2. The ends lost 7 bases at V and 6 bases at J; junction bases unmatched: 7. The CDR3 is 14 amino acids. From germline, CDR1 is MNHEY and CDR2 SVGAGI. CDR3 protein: CASTIAGRAGELFF. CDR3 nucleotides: TGTGCCAGCACTATAGCGGGACGGGCCGGGGAGCTGTTTTTT.

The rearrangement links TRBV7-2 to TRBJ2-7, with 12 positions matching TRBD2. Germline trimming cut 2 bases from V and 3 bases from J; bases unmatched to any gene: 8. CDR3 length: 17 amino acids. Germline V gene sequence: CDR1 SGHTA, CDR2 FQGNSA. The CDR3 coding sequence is TGTGCCAGCAGCTTACTTTCTAGCGGGAGGGTACGCTACGAGCAGTACTTC. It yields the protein CASSLLSSGRVRYEQYF. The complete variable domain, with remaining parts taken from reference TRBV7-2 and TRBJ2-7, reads GAGVSQSPSNKVTEKGKDVELRCDPISGHTALYWYRQSLGQGLEFLIYFQGNSAPDKSGLPSDRFSAERTGGSVSTLTIQRTQQEDSAVYLCASSLLSSGRVRYEQYFGPGTRLTVT.

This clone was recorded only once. The CDR3 region has the DNA TGTGCCAGCTCACGGGGGGAAAGCTCCTACAATGAGCAGTTCTTC. Its protein is CASSRGESSYNEQFF. The V call is TRBV18, the J call TRBJ2-1; possibly TRBD2 for D (6 bases). CDR3 length: 15 residues. Trimming pared 4 bases from V and 0 bases from J, leaving 10 bases between. Germline V lookup: CDR1 KGHSH, CDR2 LQKENI. The full variable domain, completed using reference TRBV18 and TRBJ2-1, is NAGVMQNPRHLVRRRGQEARLRCSPMKGHSHVYWYRQLPEEGLKFMVYLQKENIIDESGMPKERFSAEFPKEGPSILRIQQVVRGDSAAYFCASSRGESSYNEQFFGPGTRLTVL.

The CDR3 protein is CASSSPSSGRVTDTQYF. CDR3 DNA sequence: TGTGCCAGCAGCTCGCCTTCTAGCGGGAGAGTCACAGATACGCAGTATTTT. The chain links TRBV5-4 to TRBJ2-3; 10 bases are shared with TRBD2. CDR3 length equals 17 residues. Losses at the gene ends were 3 bases for V and 2 bases for J; bases not matched to a gene: 9. Germline V gives CDR1 SGHNT, CDR2 YYREEE (reference sequence).

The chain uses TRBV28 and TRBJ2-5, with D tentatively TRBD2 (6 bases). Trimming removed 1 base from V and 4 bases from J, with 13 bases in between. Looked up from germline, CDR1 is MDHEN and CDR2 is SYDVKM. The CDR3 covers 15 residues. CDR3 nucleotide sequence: TGTGCCAGCAGTTTATTGCGGGGCGCGGGAGAGACCCAGTACTTC. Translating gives CASSLLRGAGETQYF.

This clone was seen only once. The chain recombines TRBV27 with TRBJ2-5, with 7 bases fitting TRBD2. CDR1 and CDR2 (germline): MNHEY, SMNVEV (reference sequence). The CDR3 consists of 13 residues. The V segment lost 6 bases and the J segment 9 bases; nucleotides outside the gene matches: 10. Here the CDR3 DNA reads TGTGCCAGCAGCCAGCAAAGGGAGGGCGCCCAGTACTTC. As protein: CASSQQREGAQYF.

The CDR3 sequence: CASRTGSGELFF. The CDR3 bases are TGTGCCAGTAGGACAGGGTCCGGGGAGCTGTTTTTT. V is TRBV19 and J is TRBJ2-2; 7 bases are shared with TRBD1. The CDR3 sequence is 12 residues long. Germline loops: CDR1 LNHDA, CDR2 SQIVND (reference sequence). Germline trimming cut 6 bases from V and 6 bases from J; bases unmatched to any gene: 1.

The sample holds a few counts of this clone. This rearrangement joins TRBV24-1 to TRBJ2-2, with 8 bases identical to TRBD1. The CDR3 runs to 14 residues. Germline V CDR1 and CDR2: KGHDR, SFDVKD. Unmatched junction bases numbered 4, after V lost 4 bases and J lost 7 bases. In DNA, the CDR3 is TGTGCCACCAGTGAACGGACAGGGTTCGGGGAGCTGTTTTTT. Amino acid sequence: CATSERTGFGELFF.